This passage covers 32 T cell receptor beta chains from one sample sequenced in a study of T cells in localized non-small cell lung cancer. The method was immunoSEQ multiplex PCR; TCRdb's version includes in-frame clones alone and lacks a portion of them. Of more than 45,000 clones listed, 86% are singletons. The source was peripheral blood, collected before any cancer treatment. These TCRs come from a male donor aged 60 or older with stage III squamous cell lung carcinoma.

This chain connects TRBV15 to TRBJ2-1; TRBD2 is a possible D gene (5 bases). The CDR3 has 17 residues. Germline V gene sequence: CDR1 LNHNV, CDR2 YYDKDF (reference sequence). The V end lost 5 bases, the J end lost 6 bases, and 23 bases lay between the germline ends. CDR3 loop: CATSANLQRVYGNEQFF. The CDR3 DNA reads as TGTGCCACCAGCGCAAATCTACAGAGGGTTTATGGCAATGAGCAGTTCTTC.

This chain joins TRBV9 and TRBJ2-2; possibly TRBD1 for D (6 bases). Germline V gene lookup returns CDR1 SGDLS and CDR2 YYNGEE. The CDR3 is 15 residues long. Trimming shortened V by 4 bases and J by 4 bases, and 14 bases separated the two germline ends. The CDR3 is CASSLGTLGTGELFF. In DNA form, the CDR3 reads TGTGCCAGCAGCTTAGGGACATTGGGCACCGGGGAGCTGTTTTTT.

The chain has TRBV5-5 and TRBJ2-7, with D unresolved. The CDR3 runs to 14 residues. Germline V CDR1 and CDR2: SGHKS, YYEKEE (reference sequence). V was trimmed by 0 bases and J by 0 bases, leaving 7 bases between them. CDR3 region: CASSLVPSSYEQYF. Here the CDR3 DNA reads TGTGCCAGCAGCTTGGTCCCTAGCTCCTACGAGCAGTACTTC.

The chain carries TRBV5-4 and TRBJ2-3, with 7 bases matching TRBD2. In germline, CDR1 is SGHNT, CDR2 YYREEE (reference sequence). Germline trimming cut 4 bases from V and 8 bases from J; bases unmatched to any gene: 13. The CDR3 runs to 15 residues. Here the CDR3 DNA reads TGTGCCAGCAGCCAGGGCGGGACTAATCTAGGTACGCAGTATTTT. Protein product: CASSQGGTNLGTQYF.

The sample holds a few counts of this clone. V usage is TRBV7-9 and J usage is TRBJ1-1; D ambiguous. CDR1 and CDR2 (germline): SEHNR, FQNEAQ (reference sequence). V lost 5 bases and J 0 bases, leaving 4 bases between the germline ends. This CDR3 is built from 12 residues. The CDR3 reads CASSPMNTEAFF. Here the CDR3 DNA reads TGTGCCAGCAGCCCGATGAACACTGAAGCTTTCTTT.

The rearrangement joins TRBV18 to TRBJ2-7; D remains unclear. V dropped 3 bases and J dropped 2 bases, with 8 bases sitting between them. The CDR3 is made up of 13 amino acids. Looked up from germline, CDR1 is KGHSH and CDR2 is LQKENI. CDR3 in amino acids: CASSPYGAYEQYF. CDR3 coding DNA: TGTGCCAGCTCACCGTACGGAGCCTACGAGCAGTACTTC.

The chain employs TRBV28 and TRBJ2-3; possibly TRBD2 for D (6 bases). Germline loops: CDR1 MDHEN, CDR2 SYDVKM. The CDR3 length is 14 residues. The V end was cut by 3 bases, the J end by 2 bases, with 9 bases between. CDR3 nucleotide sequence: TGTGCCAGCAGTTTCCGGGACTTCACAGATACGCAGTATTTT. It codes for CASSFRDFTDTQYF.

The CDR3 sequence is CASSQVRGTEAFF. The CDR3 bases are TGTGCCAGCAGCCAAGTAAGGGGCACTGAAGCTTTCTTT. The chain carries TRBV4-2 and TRBJ1-1; D may be TRBD1 (5 bases). Germline lookup yields CDR1 LGHNA and CDR2 YNFKEQ. The V and J ends lost 1 base and 4 bases respectively, with 7 bases between them. This CDR3 has 13 residues.

This rearrangement joins TRBV19 to TRBJ1-4; no clear D gene. Trimming pared 8 bases from V and 7 bases from J, leaving 17 bases between. Germline V lookup: CDR1 LNHDA, CDR2 SQIVND (reference sequence). The CDR3 is 14 residues long. This CDR3 is CASHFGRRGEKLFF. The CDR3 DNA sequence: TGTGCCAGTCACTTTGGTCGCCGTGGTGAAAAACTGTTTTTT.

A word on this clone: A junction end diverges from the germline sequence, so it may reflect a read error. The V call is TRBV6-6, the J call TRBJ2-1, with unresolved D. The CDR3 is 13 residues long. Germline V CDR1 and CDR2: MNHNY, SVGAGI (reference sequence). CDR3 sequence (DNA): TGTGCCAGCACTTACGGGTCTTACAATGAGCAGTTCTTC. It codes for CASTYGSYNEQFF.

This rearrangement joins TRBV2 to TRBJ2-3; D possibly corresponds to TRBD1 (5 bases). The V and J ends lost 4 bases and 0 bases respectively, with 14 bases between them. CDR3 length: 16 amino acids. CDR1 and CDR2 from the germline V gene are SNHLY and FYNNEI. The CDR3 nucleotides read TGTGCCAGCAGTGTAACAGGCTCCCAAAGCACAGATACGCAGTATTTT. It encodes CASSVTGSQSTDTQYF.

The chain employs TRBV6-5 and TRBJ2-1; D may be TRBD2 (6 bases). CDR1 is MNHEY, CDR2 SVGAGI, per germline. The CDR3 consists of 16 residues. V was pared by 0 bases and J by 3 bases, with 12 bases between. CDR3 sequence: CASSYSRLVGYNEQFF. The CDR3, as DNA: TGTGCCAGCAGTTACTCGAGACTAGTGGGCTACAATGAGCAGTTCTTC.

This clone was seen just once. The gene calls are TRBV27 and TRBJ2-3; 7 nucleotides line up with TRBD2. The length of the CDR3 is 15 residues. Germline trimming cut 2 bases from V and 0 bases from J; bases unmatched to any gene: 2. Germline loops: CDR1 MNHEY, CDR2 SMNVEV (reference sequence). CDR3 coding DNA: TGTGCCAGCAGTTTACGCGGGGGTAGCACAGATACGCAGTATTTT. This gives the protein CASSLRGGSTDTQYF.

The chain employs TRBV7-2 and TRBJ1-2, with D perhaps TRBD1 (6 bases). Germline values: CDR1 SGHTA, CDR2 FQGNSA. V was pared by 0 bases and J by 4 bases, with 12 bases between. The CDR3 consists of 15 residues. Here the CDR3 reads CASSLAAGAGYGYTF. Here the CDR3 DNA reads TGTGCCAGCAGCTTAGCAGCGGGGGCGGGCTATGGCTACACCTTC.

The chain combines TRBV19 with TRBJ1-3, with 8 bases lining up with TRBD1. The J segment lost 2 bases and the V segment lost 10 bases, leaving 4 bases of the junction unmatched. The germline V gene encodes CDR1 LNHDA and CDR2 SQIVND (reference sequence). The length of the CDR3 is 13 residues. The CDR3 reads CATKTGAGNTIYF. The CDR3 nucleotides read TGTGCCACCAAGACAGGGGCTGGAAACACCATATATTTT.

The rearrangement joins TRBV27 to TRBJ2-1; no clear D. CDR1 is MNHEY, CDR2 SMNVEV, per germline (reference sequence). The CDR3 totals 13 residues. V shed 2 bases and J shed 6 bases, with 8 bases lying between them. CDR3 in amino acids: CASSLGLLNEQFF. The CDR3 DNA sequence: TGTGCCAGCAGTTTAGGGCTCCTCAATGAGCAGTTCTTC.

Only a few counts were recorded for this clone. The V and J genes are TRBV28 and TRBJ2-1; no clear D gene. The CDR3 consists of 15 residues. Trimming removed 4 bases at V and 0 bases at J, with 10 bases between. CDR1 is MDHEN, CDR2 SYDVKM, per germline. CDR3 bases: TGTGCCAGCAGTTCCGTTCTCAGCTCCTACAATGAGCAGTTCTTC. Its translation is CASSSVLSSYNEQFF.

This clone was counted once. This sequence joins TRBV23-1 and TRBJ2-3; 10 bases are a match to TRBD2. TRBV23-1 is identified as an open reading frame with a role that is uncertain. CDR3 length: 17 amino acids. V shed 2 bases and J 3 bases; nucleotides not matched to a gene: 8. The CDR3 DNA reads as TGCGCCAGCAGTCAAACAGGACTAGCGGAAAAAACAGATACGCAGTATTTT. As protein: CASSQTGLAEKTDTQYF.

This chain uses TRBV7-9 with TRBJ1-4; no firm D call. Germline values: CDR1 SEHNR, CDR2 FQNEAQ (reference sequence). Deletions cut 3 bases from V and 6 bases from J, with 14 bases between. The CDR3 has 15 amino acids. This CDR3 is CASSFYEGPYEKLFF. The CDR3 bases are TGTGCCAGCAGCTTTTATGAGGGTCCGTATGAAAAACTGTTTTTT.

The V gene is TRBV29-1, the J gene TRBJ2-7; D gene ambiguous. Trimming pared 0 bases from V and 3 bases from J, leaving 9 bases between. The CDR3 is 13 residues long. Germline V lookup: CDR1 SQVTM, CDR2 ANQGSEA. The CDR3 sequence: CSVEEGTSYEQYF. The CDR3 DNA reads TGCAGCGTTGAAGAGGGAACAAGCTACGAGCAGTACTTC.

This chain links TRBV27 with TRBJ2-5, with 14 bases that match TRBD2. V shed 5 bases and J 6 bases; nucleotides not matched to a gene: 11. This CDR3 spans 17 amino acids. The germline V gene has CDR1 MNHEY and CDR2 SMNVEV (reference sequence). The CDR3: CASSPGTSGSRRKTQYF. The DNA of the CDR3 is TGTGCCAGCAGTCCCGGGACTAGCGGGAGTCGAAGAAAGACCCAGTACTTC.

The rearrangement joins TRBV7-9 to TRBJ1-4; TRBD1 might be the D (6 bases). The length of the CDR3 is 15 residues. V lost 1 base to trimming and J lost 8 bases, with 14 bases between them. Germline loops: CDR1 SEHNR, CDR2 FQNEAQ (reference sequence). CDR3 region: CASSLGQAPQEKLFF. In DNA, the CDR3 is TGTGCCAGCAGCTTAGGACAGGCGCCACAGGAAAAACTGTTTTTT.

V and J are TRBV2 and TRBJ2-1; D is unresolved. Germline V gene sequence: CDR1 SNHLY, CDR2 FYNNEI. The germline V and J ends were trimmed by 6 bases and 10 bases, with 16 bases remaining between them. The CDR3 is 13 residues long. The CDR3 sequence: CASSFDPREEQFF. CDR3 nucleotides: TGTGCCAGCAGCTTTGACCCCCGAGAGGAGCAGTTCTTC.

This chain connects TRBV5-4 to TRBJ2-3, with TRBD1 as a possible D gene (6 bases). Germline loops: CDR1 SGHNT, CDR2 YYREEE (reference sequence). CDR3 length equals 14 residues. Trimming took off 4 bases at V and 6 bases at J, with 15 bases between the two ends. The CDR3 sequence: CASSLGQSPDTQYF. The CDR3 coding sequence is TGTGCCAGCAGCCTTGGACAGTCACCCGATACGCAGTATTTT.

This clone was picked up one time. The chain links TRBV6-5 to TRBJ2-7, with TRBD1 matching over 8 bases. V lost 6 bases, J lost 3 bases, and 10 bases stayed unmatched. This CDR3 has 15 residues. CDR1 MNHEY and CDR2 SVGAGI come from the germline V gene. The CDR3 sequence: CASRLQTGGGYEQYF. The CDR3 DNA is TGTGCCAGCAGACTCCAAACAGGGGGAGGCTACGAGCAGTACTTC.

V is TRBV11-2 and J is TRBJ2-4; D gene unclear. This CDR3 is built from 14 residues. The germline V gene encodes CDR1 SGHAT and CDR2 FQNNGV. V was clipped by 5 bases and J by 2 bases, with 10 bases between them. The CDR3 here is CASSPMGTKNIQYF. The CDR3 nucleotides read TGTGCCAGCAGCCCAATGGGAACCAAAAACATTCAGTACTTC.

In DNA form, the CDR3 reads TGTGCCAGCAGTTACTCAGGGGATACCTACGAGCAGTACTTC. It translates to CASSYSGDTYEQYF. V is TRBV6-5 and J is TRBJ2-7; the D gene is possibly TRBD1 (5 bases). CDR1 is MNHEY, CDR2 SVGAGI, per germline. This CDR3 spans 14 amino acids. V lost 0 bases to trimming and J lost 2 bases, with 8 bases between them.

V and J are TRBV27 and TRBJ2-1; TRBD2 is a possible D gene (5 bases). This CDR3 region has 18 residues. Trimming removed 0 bases from V and 7 bases from J, with 22 bases in between. Germline CDR1 is MNHEY and CDR2 is SMNVEV (reference sequence). In DNA, the CDR3 is TGTGCCAGCAGTTTATCTCTTCGTGTGGCGGAGACGGGAAATGAGCAGTTCTTC. Translation gives CASSLSLRVAETGNEQFF.

The CDR3 sequence is CASSGAGLETQYF. The CDR3 nucleotides read TGTGCCAGCAGCGGCGCGGGGTTGGAGACCCAGTACTTC. The rearrangement joins TRBV9 to TRBJ2-5; D possibly corresponds to TRBD2 (6 bases). V gave up 3 bases and J gave up 5 bases, with 11 bases separating them. CDR1 and CDR2 (germline): SGDLS, YYNGEE. The CDR3 contains 13 residues. The whole variable domain, remainder taken from reference TRBV9 and TRBJ2-5, is DSGVTQTPKHLITATGQRVTLRCSPRSGDLSVYWYQQSLDQGLQFLIQYYNGEERAKGNILERFSAQQFPDLHSELNLSSLELGDSALYFCASSGAGLETQYFGPGTRLLVL.

The CDR3 DNA reads TGTGCCAGCAGCTTGGAACTAGCGGGGTCAGGGAATGAGCAGTTCTTC. The encoded protein is CASSLELAGSGNEQFF. The chain combines TRBV5-4 with TRBJ2-1; 10 nucleotides match TRBD2. This CDR3 spans 16 amino acids. V lost 0 bases and J lost 7; bases outside the gene matches: 7. Germline values: CDR1 SGHNT, CDR2 YYREEE (reference sequence).

This chain connects TRBV28 to TRBJ1-1; possibly TRBD1 for D (6 bases). Trimming shortened V by 10 bases and J by 4 bases, and 19 bases separated the two germline ends. CDR1 MDHEN and CDR2 SYDVKM come from the germline V gene. The CDR3 is 14 amino acids. CDR3 amino acids: CATSGGSWVTEAFF. The CDR3 nucleotides are TGTGCCACCTCGGGGGGCAGTTGGGTCACTGAAGCTTTCTTT.

This clone has only a few counts. The CDR3 reads CASSSRQGLDTGELFF. DNA for the CDR3: TGTGCCAGCAGCTCCCGACAGGGGCTCGACACCGGGGAGCTGTTTTTT. The V call is TRBV7-7, the J call TRBJ2-2, with TRBD1 identical over 8 bases. CDR3 length: 16 residues. CDR1 is SSHAT, CDR2 FNYEAQ, per germline (reference sequence). V gave up 4 bases and J gave up 3 bases; unmatched junction bases: 7.